This TCR beta chain was documented in a study of CD8 T cells in ankylosing spondylitis. By quantitative 5'-RACE with molecular barcodes, the TCR beta libraries were made. One entry per CDR3 protein results from TCRdb running MiXCR on the 5' RACE reads. The sample includes under 250,000 distinct CDR3 sequences, roughly a third seen only once; the top ten take about 4.2%. Turning to this clonotype: Its target is unknown.

The CDR3 extends over 14 amino acids. Trimming removed 2 bases from V and 8 bases from J; junction bases left unmatched: 7. The germline V gene has CDR1 SGHDT and CDR2 YYEEEE. Study-wide findings and caveats: Seemingly characteristic of ankylosing spondylitis blood was a TCR beta motif consisting of about 8 highly homologous variants. The clones that were linked to disease were reported to be significantly enriched in matched synovial fluid samples from ankylosing spondylitis patients. Existing reports had already noted some motif variants in reactive arthritis synovial fluid and blood.

The J gene is TRBJ1-2, the V gene TRBV5-6, with 9 bases that match TRBD1. The receptor comes from a male donor with ankylosing spondylitis or in good health (not recorded which). The sequenced sample consisted of blood, either unsorted or a sorted T cell fraction (not recorded which). Here the CDR3 DNA reads TGTGCCAGCAGCTTAACACAGGGGGCATACGGCTACACCTTC. Translating gives CASSLTQGAYGYTF.